This TCR beta chain was found in a study of tumor and adjacent non-tumor tissue in lung cancer. Overall study context: There were 11 to 12 adenocarcinoma, 2 squamous cell carcinoma and 1 small cell lung cancer cases. Some 4.1 million productive TCRbeta reads were obtained per sample on average.

The library came from three nested PCR rounds adapted from ARM-PCR protocols. One entry per CDR3 protein results from TCRdb running MiXCR on the multiplex PCR reads. Counted here are some 100,000 distinct CDR3 sequences, 50% to 70% occurring once; the ten biggest clones make up roughly 20%. Study-wide points: Normal lung showed higher cumulative top 100 clone frequency than tumor.

On this clonotype itself: The antigen is not known.

The CDR3 spans 11 residues. Germline V gene sequence: CDR1 SQVTM, CDR2 ANQGSEA. The V and J ends lost 8 bases and 7 bases respectively, with 14 bases between them. This sample's RNA came from whole unsorted tissue. More than 3 cm separated this lung sample from the edge of the tumor. Between August and November 2014, newly diagnosed, chemotherapy-naive lung cancer patients underwent thoracic surgery in China. The chain employs TRBV29-1 and TRBJ1-2; D is undetermined. The receptor comes from a man aged 25-45 years with non-small cell lung cancer. The source material was distant non-tumor lung tissue. CDR3 sequence: CSMIRTVGYTF. CDR3 nucleotides: TGCAGCATGATCAGGACTGTTGGCTACACCTTC.